The next 30 T cell receptor beta chains were all read from a single sample in a study of regulatory T cells in long-lasting Graves disease. Combining iRepertoire HTBI primers with Arm-PCR of CDR3 regions, the authors built TCR beta libraries. TCRdb recomputed calls from the multiplex PCR reads with MiXCR, one row per CDR3 protein. The repertoire holds over 250,000 distinct CDR3 sequences, with around 23% as singletons. Time point noted: persistent/refractory GD, antithyroid drugs over 5 years with positive TRAb. Extracted RNA from PBMCs served as the source of the TCR library. The sample was peripheral blood mononuclear cells (PBMCs), taken when the disease was refractory, from a patient treated with antithyroid drugs. Receptor source: a female donor with Graves disease.

Many counts were recorded for this clonotype. The chain couples TRBV7-2 to TRBJ2-7, with a tentative D call TRBD2 (6 bases). Germline loops: CDR1 SGHTA, CDR2 FQGNSA. The CDR3 has 14 amino acids. The V and J ends lost 3 bases and 2 bases respectively, with 11 bases between them. In DNA form, the CDR3 reads TGTGCCAGCAGCTTGGGCGGGGTTACCTACGAGCAGTACTTC. Translation: CASSLGGVTYEQYF.

This clonotype was observed many times. The chain combines TRBV28 with TRBJ2-7; 9 bases fit TRBD1. Germline V gene sequence: CDR1 MDHEN, CDR2 SYDVKM. The CDR3 has 14 residues. V was pared by 4 bases and J by 4 bases, with 5 bases of the junction left unmatched. CDR3 protein: CASSSPDRGYEQYF. As DNA, the CDR3 is TGTGCCAGCAGTTCCCCCGACAGGGGGTACGAGCAGTACTTC. The full variable domain, completed using reference TRBV28 and TRBJ2-7, is DVKVTQSSRYLVKRTGEKVFLECVQDMDHENMFWYRQDPGLGLRLIYFSYDVKMKEKGDIPEGYSVSREKKERFSLILESASTNQTSMYLCASSSPDRGYEQYFGPGTRLTVT.

This clonotype was detected ten times or more. This sequence joins TRBV20-1 and TRBJ1-1; unclear D gene. The CDR3 has 12 residues. Per the germline V gene, CDR1 is DFQATT and CDR2 is SNEGSKA (reference sequence). The V end was cut by 3 bases, the J end by 2 bases, with 7 bases between. The CDR3 nucleotides read TGCAGTGCTAGGGCCCCCAACACTGAAGCTTTCTTT. Encoded protein: CSARAPNTEAFF.

V gene TRBV6-1 combines with J gene TRBJ2-2; 8 bases map to TRBD1. The V and J ends lost 6 bases and 2 bases, in that order; junction bases with no gene match: 5. The CDR3 is made up of 15 amino acids. Looked up from germline, CDR1 is MNHNS and CDR2 is SASEGT. For the CDR3, the DNA is TGTGCCAGCAGGCACGGACAGGGAAACACCGGGGAGCTGTTTTTT. Translating it yields CASRHGQGNTGELFF.

Ten or more counts support this clonotype. The chain carries TRBV12-3 or TRBV12-4 and TRBJ1-5; no definite D call. Trimming took 6 bases from V and 1 from J, leaving 10 bases between them. The CDR3 sequence is 14 residues long. CDR3 residues: CASSRRTSNQPQHF. The CDR3 DNA sequence: TGTGCCAGCAGCCGCAGGACGAGCAATCAGCCCCAGCATTTT.

The J gene is TRBJ2-2, the V gene TRBV5-6; D is unresolved. Trimming shortened V by 1 base and J by 1 base, and 11 bases separated the two germline ends. The CDR3 has 16 amino acids. Looked up from germline, CDR1 is SGHDT and CDR2 is YYEEEE. Here the CDR3 DNA reads TGTGCCAGCAGCTTGAGGTGGACGGGGAACACCGGGGAGCTGTTTTTT. Translation: CASSLRWTGNTGELFF. The full variable domain, its missing parts supplied by reference TRBV5-6 and TRBJ2-2, is DAGVTQSPTHLIKTRGQQVTLRCSPKSGHDTVSWYQQALGQGPQFIFQYYEEEERQRGNFPDRFSGHQFPNYSSELNVNALLLGDSALYLCASSLRWTGNTGELFFGEGSRLTVL.

The chain has TRBV20-1 and TRBJ1-2; D may be TRBD1 (6 bases). CDR1 is DFQATT, CDR2 SNEGSKA, per germline (reference sequence). The ends were cut back, 1 base at V and 3 bases at J, with 12 bases in the middle. The CDR3 extends over 14 amino acids. The CDR3 coding sequence is TGCAGTGCTAGAGTGATACAGGGAGACTATGGCTACACCTTC. Its protein is CSARVIQGDYGYTF.

In the case of this clonotype: This may stem from a read error, because a much larger clone lies one nucleotide away. This sequence joins TRBV28 and TRBJ2-7, with D perhaps matching TRBD1 (6 bases). V was pared by 6 bases and J by 8 bases, with 14 bases between. The CDR3 is made up of 12 amino acids. Looked up from germline, CDR1 is MDHEN and CDR2 is SYDVKM. The CDR3 protein is CASRGDRYQQYF. The CDR3 DNA is TGTGCCAGCAGGGGAGACAGGTACCAGCAGTACTTC.

This clonotype was detected many times. The genes are TRBV24-1 and TRBJ1-5; no firm D call. Trimming stripped 3 bases from V and 9 bases from J, with 14 bases between. Per the germline V gene, CDR1 is KGHDR and CDR2 is SFDVKD. This CDR3 is 14 amino acids long. The CDR3 nucleotides are TGTGCCACCAGTGATGATCAGTACTTTGGGCCCCAGCATTTT. This encodes CATSDDQYFGPQHF.

The J gene is TRBJ2-3, the V gene TRBV6-2 or TRBV6-3, with D possibly TRBD1 on 5 matching bases. CDR1 is MNHEY and CDR2 is SVGEGT in the germline V gene. V lost 8 bases and J lost 4, with 10 bases in between. CDR3 size: 12 residues. The chain's CDR3 is CASRRDADTQYF. DNA of the CDR3: TGTGCCAGCCGCAGGGATGCAGATACGCAGTATTTT.

CDR3 nucleotide sequence: TGCAGTGCTAGGGGACAGGGGTCGAACACCGGGGAGCTGTTTTTT. Protein: CSARGQGSNTGELFF. The chain recombines TRBV20-1 with TRBJ2-2; TRBD1 matches at 10 bases. The CDR3 loop spans 15 amino acids. Trimming at V came to 3 bases and at J to 0 bases, leaving 1 base not matched to a gene. The germline CDR1 and CDR2 sequences are DFQATT and SNEGSKA (reference sequence).

The table lists this clonotype with a few counts. This sequence joins TRBV7-2 and TRBJ2-7; 7 nucleotides match TRBD2. The CDR3 consists of 15 residues. Germline loops: CDR1 SGHTA, CDR2 FQGNSA. Unmatched junction bases numbered 6, after V lost 4 bases and J lost 0 bases. The CDR3, as DNA: TGTGCCAGCAGCTCTGCCGGCGGGAGCTCCTACGAGCAGTACTTC. Protein sequence: CASSSAGGSSYEQYF.

The table lists this clonotype with many counts. The J gene is TRBJ1-5, the V gene TRBV6-9; TRBD1 might be the D (6 bases). Trimming pared 2 bases from V and 6 bases from J, leaving 11 bases between. Germline V gene sequence: CDR1 MNHGY, CDR2 SVAAGI. The CDR3 consists of 14 residues. As DNA, the CDR3 is TGTGCCAGCAGTTATCTGGGGGCTGGTCAGCCCCAGCATTTT. Amino acid sequence: CASSYLGAGQPQHF.

The chain uses TRBV4-3 and TRBJ2-5; unclear D gene. Germline values: CDR1 LGHNA, CDR2 YSLEER. Trimming took 1 base from V and 5 from J, leaving 14 bases between them. This CDR3 spans 15 amino acids. CDR3 in DNA: TGCGCCAGCAGCCAAGGCAGTGAACCTGGGGAGACCCAGTACTTC. This sequence encodes CASSQGSEPGETQYF.

This chain connects TRBV4-2 to TRBJ2-2, with 12 bases fitting TRBD2. This CDR3 region has 16 residues. From germline, CDR1 is LGHNA and CDR2 YNFKEQ. Trimming cost V 11 bases and J 1 base; bases outside gene matches: 8. The CDR3 DNA reads as TGTGCCTCTTTTCCTAGCGGGAGGGAGAACACCGGGGAGCTGTTTTTT. Translation: CASFPSGRENTGELFF.

As for this clonotype: This may arise from a read error, as a much more abundant clone is one base away. The chain joins TRBV10-3 to TRBJ2-7; D call uncertain. The CDR3 loop spans 13 amino acids. The germline gives CDR1 ENHRY, CDR2 SYGVKD. Trimming cost V 3 bases and J 1 base, with 7 bases left between them. Here the CDR3 reads CAISDSPSYEQYF. The CDR3, as DNA: TGTGCCATCAGTGACAGTCCGTCCTACGAGCAGTACTTC.

This chain links TRBV20-1 with TRBJ2-7; no clear D gene. In germline, CDR1 is DFQATT, CDR2 SNEGSKA (reference sequence). Trimming removed 0 bases at V and 0 bases at J, with 12 bases between. The CDR3 has 15 amino acids. CDR3 sequence: CSARDSWANSYEQYF. The CDR3 DNA follows: TGCAGTGCTAGAGATTCCTGGGCCAACTCCTACGAGCAGTACTTC.

This clonotype showed up many times. J is TRBJ1-6 and V is TRBV5-5, with D perhaps TRBD1 (6 bases). Trimming cost V 0 bases and J 8 bases, with 6 bases left between them. The CDR3 has 13 amino acids. Germline values: CDR1 SGHKS, CDR2 YYEKEE (reference sequence). The CDR3 bases are TGTGCCAGCAGCTTGGAGGGGGATTCACCCCTCCACTTT. Its protein product is CASSLEGDSPLHF.

This clonotype showed up many times. The rearrangement joins TRBV4-1 to TRBJ2-1, with unresolved D. Germline CDR1 is MGHRA and CDR2 is YSYEKL. V was clipped by 1 base and J by 2 bases, with 9 bases between them. The CDR3 loop spans 15 amino acids. DNA of the CDR3: TGCGCCAGCAGCCAAGGAAGCTCAACCTACAATGAGCAGTTCTTC. Protein product: CASSQGSSTYNEQFF.

The sample holds many counts of this clonotype. The chain links TRBV10-3 to TRBJ1-1; possible D gene TRBD1, 5 bases. V lost 2 bases, J lost 1 base, and 11 bases lay in between. Looked up from germline, CDR1 is ENHRY and CDR2 is SYGVKD. This CDR3 spans 15 amino acids. The chain's CDR3 is CAISEGKQENTEAFF. The CDR3 DNA reads TGTGCCATCAGTGAGGGAAAACAGGAGAACACTGAAGCTTTCTTT.

This clonotype was counted many times. CDR3 coding DNA: TGTGCCAGCAGAACCGGACTAGCGGGGAACCAAGAGACCCAGTACTTC. It encodes CASRTGLAGNQETQYF. V usage is TRBV6-1 and J usage is TRBJ2-5, with TRBD2 matching 12 bases. Germline V lookup: CDR1 MNHNS, CDR2 SASEGT. CDR3 length: 16 amino acids. Trimming cost V 6 bases and J 0 bases; bases outside gene matches: 5.

Many counts were recorded for this clonotype. This chain connects TRBV11-2 to TRBJ2-5; 12 nucleotides agree with TRBD1. The CDR3 extends over 15 amino acids. The junction had 6 bases not matched to a gene; V was cut back by 4 bases and J by 6 bases. Germline-derived CDR1 and CDR2 are SGHAT and FQNNGV. CDR3 coding DNA: TGTGCCAGCAGCTCACCGGGACAGGGGGCACAGACCCAGTACTTC. It translates to CASSSPGQGAQTQYF.

This clonotype was counted ten times or more. The rearrangement links TRBV28 to TRBJ1-1; 7 bases are a match to TRBD1. CDR3 size: 17 residues. Germline CDR1 reads MDHEN; CDR2 reads SYDVKM. V was clipped by 5 bases and J by 4 bases; unmatched bases: 16. CDR3 residues: CASSPWHRGPSGTEAFF. In nucleotides, the CDR3 is TGTGCCAGCAGTCCCTGGCACAGGGGCCCATCGGGCACTGAAGCTTTCTTT.

In its sample, this clonotype was seen many times. The chain links TRBV10-3 to TRBJ1-1; 8 bases are shared with TRBD1. V dropped 9 bases and J dropped 4; count of bases not matched to a gene: 16. The germline gives CDR1 ENHRY, CDR2 SYGVKD. The CDR3 loop spans 16 amino acids. The CDR3 sequence is CAIGDRGREIGTEAFF. CDR3 DNA sequence: TGTGCCATTGGTGACAGGGGCCGAGAGATCGGCACTGAAGCTTTCTTT.

This clonotype has a handful of counts. The V and J genes are TRBV7-2 and TRBJ1-2; D call uncertain. The CDR3 is 15 residues long. Germline CDR1 is SGHTA and CDR2 is FQGNSA. The ends were cut back, 1 base at V and 6 bases at J, with 15 bases in the middle. CDR3 in DNA: TGTGCCAGCAGCTTAGTTGTCAACAGTCCCCATGGCTACACCTTC. Translation gives CASSLVVNSPHGYTF.

The gene calls are TRBV11-2 and TRBJ2-1; perhaps TRBD2 as D (6 bases). CDR1 is SGHAT and CDR2 is FQNNGV in the germline V gene. The CDR3 has 13 amino acids. Trimming stripped 5 bases from V and 11 bases from J, with 16 bases between. In DNA form, the CDR3 reads TGTGCCAGCAGCACCCCGGGGGACCCTAAGCAGTTCTTC. It yields the protein CASSTPGDPKQFF.

This clonotype was seen a few times. This chain uses TRBV7-9 with TRBJ1-3; D is unresolved. The CDR3 runs to 15 residues. Germline CDR1 SEHNR, CDR2 FQNEAQ (reference sequence). V lost 5 bases and J lost 0, with 11 bases in between. In DNA form, the CDR3 reads TGTGCCAGCAGCCCCCCGAGGGCCTCTGGAAACACCATATATTTT. Translating it yields CASSPPRASGNTIYF.

The V gene is TRBV30, the J gene TRBJ1-4; D is undetermined. The CDR3 is 13 residues long. Germline CDR1 reads GTSNPN; CDR2 reads SVGIG (reference sequence). V was cut by 2 bases and J by 0 bases, with 4 bases left in between. The chain's CDR3 is CAWSSTTNEKLFF. CDR3 in DNA: TGTGCCTGGAGTTCTACAACTAATGAAAAACTGTTTTTT.

This clonotype was counted only a few times. V and J are TRBV14 and TRBJ2-5; no clear D gene. The CDR3 consists of 16 residues. CDR1 is SGHDN and CDR2 is FVKESK in the germline V gene. V was trimmed by 0 bases and J by 2 bases, leaving 13 bases between them. The CDR3 region has the DNA TGTGCCAGCAGCCAAGATCTGATGGGATCACAAGAGACCCAGTACTTC. Its protein product is CASSQDLMGSQETQYF.

This clonotype was observed a handful of times. The rearrangement joins TRBV19 to TRBJ1-1; D may be TRBD1 (5 bases). The germline V gene encodes CDR1 LNHDA and CDR2 SQIVND (reference sequence). With 9 bases removed from V and 1 base from J, the gap between germline ends came to 12 bases. The CDR3 consists of 13 residues. The CDR3 nucleotides read TGTGCCAGCCGCGGGGGACCGAACACTGAAGCTTTCTTT. It translates to CASRGGPNTEAFF.